The 30 T cell receptor beta chains presented below share a single source sample, sequenced in a study of graft-versus-host responses after intestinal transplantation. Repertoires were generated with immunoSEQ multiplex PCR, while TCRdb's copy carries only in-frame clones and drops some. The sample holds 100,000 to 130,000 clones, approximately 88% seen once. Their antigens are not known. The input for sequencing was unstimulated CD4+ T cells sorted from spleen or lymph node cells, taken before transplant. These receptors originate from a human donor who was the organ donor for an intestinal transplant.

The rearrangement links TRBV14 to TRBJ1-4; perhaps TRBD1 as D (5 bases). The germline gives CDR1 SGHDN, CDR2 FVKESK. Trimming left V 2 bases short and J 5 bases short, with 6 bases between. This CDR3 has 13 amino acids. The CDR3 loop is CASSQHRNEKLFF. The CDR3 DNA reads as TGTGCCAGCAGCCAACACAGGAATGAAAAACTGTTTTTT. The full variable domain, in which reference TRBV14 and TRBJ1-4 provide the parts outside the CDR3, is EAGVTQFPSHSVIEKGQTVTLRCDPISGHDNLYWYRRVMGKEIKFLLHFVKESKQDESGMPNNRFLAERTGGTYSTLKVQPAELEDSGVYFCASSQHRNEKLFFGSGTQLSVL.

This chain links TRBV15 with TRBJ2-1; D is unclear. This CDR3 comprises 17 residues. CDR1 is LNHNV, CDR2 YYDKDF, per germline (reference sequence). Trimming took 0 bases from V and 7 from J, leaving 19 bases between them. Here the CDR3 DNA reads TGTGCCACCAGCAGAGATTCCGGTCTGGTGGGGTGGAATGAGCAGTTCTTC. This gives the protein CATSRDSGLVGWNEQFF.

This chain connects TRBV6-5 to TRBJ2-6; 7 bases align to TRBD1. V lost 2 bases and J lost 0; bases outside the gene matches: 1. Germline-derived CDR1 and CDR2 are MNHEY and SVGAGI. This CDR3 is 16 amino acids long. Here the CDR3 DNA reads TGTGCCAGCAGTTACAGGGGGCCCTCTGGGGCCAACGTCCTGACTTTC. Protein: CASSYRGPSGANVLTF.

This clone was recorded only once. The chain links TRBV9 to TRBJ1-6; D is unresolved. The CDR3 is 15 residues long. Per the germline V gene, CDR1 is SGDLS and CDR2 is YYNGEE. Trimming cost V 4 bases and J 7 bases, with 15 bases left between them. Written as DNA, the CDR3 is TGTGCCAGCAGCCCCACACGGCTACCGAATTCACCCCTCCACTTT. Its protein is CASSPTRLPNSPLHF. The whole variable domain, remainder taken from reference TRBV9 and TRBJ1-6, is DSGVTQTPKHLITATGQRVTLRCSPRSGDLSVYWYQQSLDQGLQFLIQYYNGEERAKGNILERFSAQQFPDLHSELNLSSLELGDSALYFCASSPTRLPNSPLHFGNGTRLTVT.

The rearrangement uses TRBV6-1 and TRBJ2-3, with 9 bases fitting TRBD2. V lost 3 bases and J lost 1; bases outside the gene matches: 2. CDR1 is MNHNS, CDR2 SASEGT, per germline. The length of the CDR3 is 15 residues. CDR3 sequence: CASSDRTSGTDTQYF. The CDR3 DNA reads as TGTGCCAGCAGTGACCGGACTAGCGGCACAGATACGCAGTATTTT.

The chain links TRBV9 to TRBJ1-5, with D unresolved. This CDR3 region has 13 residues. CDR1 and CDR2 (germline): SGDLS, YYNGEE. V lost 1 base and J 6 bases, leaving 8 bases between the germline ends. The CDR3 is CASSVTLGQPQHF. In DNA form, the CDR3 reads TGTGCCAGCAGCGTAACTCTAGGTCAGCCCCAGCATTTT.

The chain couples TRBV7-9 to TRBJ2-1; perhaps TRBD1 as D (5 bases). From germline, CDR1 is SEHNR and CDR2 FQNEAQ (reference sequence). This CDR3 spans 15 amino acids. The V gene lost 8 bases and the J gene lost 4 bases, with 18 bases spanning the gap. CDR3 loop: CASSLGAGRYNEQFF. The CDR3 DNA reads TGTGCCAGCTCCCTCGGCGCAGGGCGTTACAATGAGCAGTTCTTC. The full variable domain, in which reference TRBV7-9 and TRBJ2-1 provide the parts outside the CDR3, is DTGVSQNPRHKITKRGQNVTFRCDPISEHNRLYWYRQTLGQGPEFLTYFQNEAQLEKSRLLSDRFSAERPKGSFSTLEIQRTEQGDSAMYLCASSLGAGRYNEQFFGPGTRLTVL.

The V gene is TRBV10-3, the J gene TRBJ2-4, with 8 bases matching TRBD2. V was clipped by 2 bases and J by 4 bases; unmatched bases: 7. CDR1 is ENHRY, CDR2 SYGVKD, per germline. CDR3 length: 16 amino acids. CDR3 coding DNA: TGTGCCATCAGTGAGCCCAGCGGGAGTGGGAAAAACATTCAGTACTTC. Protein sequence: CAISEPSGSGKNIQYF.

The chain couples TRBV23-1 to TRBJ1-5, with D possibly TRBD1 on 5 matching bases. TRBV23-1 is given ORF status, its function remaining uncertain. This CDR3 comprises 19 residues. V dropped 0 bases and J dropped 0 bases, with 18 bases sitting between them. The CDR3 sequence is CASSQSGRPGSYSNQPQHF. The CDR3 DNA follows: TGCGCCAGCAGTCAATCAGGGCGGCCAGGGAGCTATAGCAATCAGCCCCAGCATTTT.

The genes are TRBV6-5 and TRBJ2-1, with 7 nucleotides matching TRBD2. V shed 4 bases and J 5 bases; nucleotides not matched to a gene: 8. Germline V lookup: CDR1 MNHEY, CDR2 SVGAGI. The CDR3 extends over 15 amino acids. CDR3: CASSSPGLADNEQFF. DNA for the CDR3: TGTGCCAGCAGTTCCCCTGGCCTAGCGGACAATGAGCAGTTCTTC.

CDR3 amino acids: CASSFSETTEAFF. The CDR3 coding sequence is TGTGCCAGCAGCTTCTCGGAGACCACTGAAGCTTTCTTT. The V gene is TRBV5-4, the J gene TRBJ1-1, with no clear D. The V gene's germline CDR1 is SGHNT and CDR2 YYREEE (reference sequence). The CDR3 runs 13 residues. Trimming shortened V by 2 bases and J by 4 bases, and 9 bases separated the two germline ends.

The V and J genes are TRBV5-1 and TRBJ1-1; D remains ambiguous. Looked up from germline, CDR1 is SGHRS and CDR2 is YFSETQ. The CDR3 is 14 amino acids. V was cut by 4 bases and J by 2 bases, with 12 bases left in between. The CDR3 DNA follows: TGCGCCAGCAGCCCCTGGCCGGGTAACACTGAAGCTTTCTTT. Translating it yields CASSPWPGNTEAFF.

V gene TRBV7-2 combines with J gene TRBJ1-2; 7 bases align to TRBD1. With V trimmed by 5 bases and J by 5 bases, 8 bases remained unmatched. Germline V gene lookup returns CDR1 SGHTA and CDR2 FQGNSA. CDR3 size: 14 residues. The CDR3 is CASSPRTGFYGYTF. The CDR3 nucleotides are TGTGCCAGCAGCCCCAGGACAGGTTTTTATGGCTACACCTTC.

This chain joins TRBV7-3 and TRBJ1-2, with 7 bases matching TRBD1. J gave up 6 bases and V 5 bases, and 6 bases lay outside the gene matches. CDR3 length equals 13 residues. From germline, CDR1 is SGHTA and CDR2 FQGTGA. The CDR3: CASSATGTDGYTF. CDR3 bases: TGTGCCAGCAGCGCCACCGGGACAGATGGCTACACCTTC.

The rearrangement joins TRBV15 to TRBJ2-7, with 9 bases fitting TRBD1. The germline CDR1 and CDR2 sequences are LNHNV and YYDKDF (reference sequence). V lost 0 bases to trimming and J lost 2 bases; unmatched junction nucleotides: 11. The CDR3 sequence is 18 residues long. CDR3 bases: TGTGCCACCAGCAGAGATAATTTGAGGACAGGGGTCCCCTACGAGCAGTACTTC. Translation: CATSRDNLRTGVPYEQYF.

This clone has only a few counts. The chain uses TRBV4-1 and TRBJ2-1, with D tentatively TRBD1 (5 bases). Germline V lookup: CDR1 MGHRA, CDR2 YSYEKL. The length of the CDR3 is 17 residues. Trimming pared 1 base from V and 3 bases from J, leaving 16 bases between. The CDR3 DNA reads as TGCGCCAGCAGCCAAGGTTCCGGCAGGGCCGGCTACAATGAGCAGTTCTTC. Amino acids: CASSQGSGRAGYNEQFF.

In its sample, this clone was seen once. The junction and the germline gene differ at one end; a read error may be behind it. The chain recombines TRBV5-1 with TRBJ2-7; 7 bases are shared with TRBD1. This CDR3 spans 17 amino acids. The V gene's germline CDR1 is SGHRS and CDR2 YFSETQ. The CDR3 loop is CASPRNEGGASTYGQYF. The DNA for the CDR3 is TGCGCCAGCCCTAGAAATGAAGGGGGCGCTTCTACCTACGGGCAGTACTTC.

V and J are TRBV28 and TRBJ2-3; no clear D gene. Germline CDR1 MDHEN, CDR2 SYDVKM. The CDR3 runs 13 residues. Trimming left V 6 bases short and J 6 bases short, with 13 bases between. The CDR3 sequence: CASSQDPTDTQYF. In nucleotides, the CDR3 is TGTGCCAGCAGCCAGGATCCGACGGATACGCAGTATTTT.

The V and J genes are TRBV7-3 and TRBJ1-2; the match to TRBD1 covers 8 bases. The germline V gene encodes CDR1 SGHTA and CDR2 FQGTGA. This CDR3 has 15 residues. The trim removed 5 bases at V and 4 bases at J, leaving 9 bases unmatched. Here the CDR3 DNA reads TGTGCCAGCAGCCCTCGGACAGGGACCGTCTATGGCTACACCTTC. It codes for CASSPRTGTVYGYTF.

The chain has TRBV6-5 and TRBJ1-5, with a possible D match to TRBD1 (5 bases). Germline CDR1 is MNHEY and CDR2 is SVGAGI. The CDR3 has 14 residues. V shed 6 bases and J shed 3 bases, with 12 bases lying between them. CDR3 in amino acids: CASSGTDNNQPQHF. CDR3 sequence (DNA): TGTGCCAGCAGCGGGACGGATAACAATCAGCCCCAGCATTTT.

This clone was detected once. The CDR3 here is CASSQDIAGGRLSYNEQFF. In nucleotides, the CDR3 is TGTGCCAGCAGCCAAGACATAGCGGGGGGCCGATTATCCTACAATGAGCAGTTCTTC. The V gene is TRBV14, the J gene TRBJ2-1; 10 nucleotides agree with TRBD2. J was trimmed by 1 base and V by 0 bases; bases with no gene match: 9. The germline gives CDR1 SGHDN, CDR2 FVKESK. This CDR3 has 19 residues.

The rearrangement links TRBV5-1 to TRBJ1-4; possibly TRBD1 for D (6 bases). CDR3 size: 15 residues. The V gene's germline CDR1 is SGHRS and CDR2 YFSETQ. V was trimmed by 2 bases and J by 6 bases, leaving 14 bases between them. CDR3 region: CASSFRGPDDEKLFF. The CDR3 DNA sequence: TGCGCCAGCAGCTTCCGGGGGCCGGACGATGAAAAACTGTTTTTT.

The chain has TRBV5-8 and TRBJ1-1; 7 bases align to TRBD1. V lost 3 bases to trimming and J lost 1 base; unmatched junction nucleotides: 0. CDR1 and CDR2 from the germline V gene are SGHTS and YDEGEE. The CDR3 length is 13 residues. CDR3 bases: TGTGCCAGCAGCTGGGACAGGAACACTGAAGCTTTCTTT. Translated: CASSWDRNTEAFF.

This chain connects TRBV6-1 to TRBJ1-5; 7 nucleotides align to TRBD1. Per germline, CDR1 MNHNS and CDR2 SASEGT. The CDR3 is 13 residues long. V shed 7 bases and J 2 bases; nucleotides not matched to a gene: 2. CDR3 nucleotides: TGTGCCAGCAACGGACAGGGCAATCAGCCCCAGCATTTT. It is translated as CASNGQGNQPQHF.

For the CDR3, the DNA is TGCGCCAGCAGTGGTGTTCCGGGACAGGGTCTTCCTGGAGCGAACACCGGGGAGCTGTTTTTT. This codes for CASSGVPGQGLPGANTGELFF. The chain joins TRBV10-1 to TRBJ2-2; 9 bases line up with TRBD1. This CDR3 contains 21 residues. From germline, CDR1 is WNHNN and CDR2 SYGVQD (reference sequence). The V segment lost 4 bases and the J segment 0 bases; nucleotides outside the gene matches: 18.

This chain links TRBV9 with TRBJ1-2; D is unclear. From germline, CDR1 is SGDLS and CDR2 YYNGEE. V lost 6 bases and J lost 3, with 18 bases in between. The CDR3 has 15 residues. The DNA for the CDR3 is TGTGCCAGCACCAAAGGAGGGCCACTACACTATGGCTACACCTTC. As protein: CASTKGGPLHYGYTF.

This rearrangement joins TRBV5-1 to TRBJ2-7; TRBD2 aligns across 7 bases. V lost 4 bases, J lost 6 bases, and 4 bases stayed unmatched. The CDR3 runs 12 residues. Germline loops: CDR1 SGHRS, CDR2 YFSETQ. CDR3 region: CASSPGGGEQYF. For the CDR3, the DNA is TGCGCCAGCAGCCCGGGCGGGGGCGAGCAGTACTTC.

The CDR3 DNA follows: TGTGCCAGCAGCGAAAGGGACAGAGGAAACACCATATATTTT. Encoded protein: CASSERDRGNTIYF. The chain uses TRBV7-6 and TRBJ1-3, with 7 bases that match TRBD1. The CDR3 contains 14 residues. Germline V gene lookup returns CDR1 SGHVS and CDR2 FNYEAQ. The trim removed 5 bases at V and 4 bases at J, leaving 5 bases unmatched.

The chain has TRBV7-3 and TRBJ2-1; 10 bases agree with TRBD2. V was pared by 5 bases and J by 0 bases, with 1 base of the junction left unmatched. Germline loops: CDR1 SGHTA, CDR2 FQGTGA. The CDR3 runs 15 residues. The DNA of the CDR3 is TGTGCCAGCAGCAGACTAGCGGGCTCCTACAATGAGCAGTTCTTC. This translates into CASSRLAGSYNEQFF.

This chain connects TRBV2 to TRBJ1-2, with D possibly matching TRBD1 (5 bases). The V gene lost 3 bases and the J gene lost 14 bases, with 16 bases spanning the gap. CDR1 and CDR2 from the germline V gene are SNHLY and FYNNEI. This CDR3 spans 12 amino acids. The CDR3 region has the DNA TGTGCCAGCAGTGAGTCCCAGGGAGATTTAACCTTC. Amino acids: CASSESQGDLTF.